Described below is a single TCR beta chain sequence and its context. Antigen unknown. The assay was immunoSEQ multiplex PCR, and TCRdb's table has in-frame clones only and misses some. Among 25,000 to 30,000 clones listed, more than 65% were seen once. This specimen belongs to a study of OX40 agonist ivuxolimab in advanced cancers. Whole-study context: Three partial responders included one hepatocellular carcinoma patient and two cutaneous melanoma patients.

Germline values: CDR1 SGDLS, CDR2 YYNGEE. V was trimmed by 0 bases and J by 10 bases, leaving 11 bases between them. The CDR3 spans 13 residues. Notes on the study in general: Partial responders treated at 0.1-3.0 mg/kg exhibited clonal expansion among the lowest measured. Undetermined was the antigen specificity of the expanded peripheral T cells.

The sample consisted of CD4+ or CD8+ T cells sorted from blood, taken in a trial of the OX40 agonist ivuxolimab. The chain employs TRBV9 and TRBJ2-1; D possibly matches TRBD1 or TRBD2 (5 bases each). The sequence was collected from an adult with an advanced solid tumor such as melanoma, head and neck, liver or kidney cancer. The CDR3 DNA is TGTGCCAGCAGCGTAGTGGGGCAGCGGGAGCAGTTCTTC. Translated, it gives CASSVVGQREQFF.